This TCR beta chain is from a study of OX40 agonist ivuxolimab in advanced cancers. This clone showed up just once. This CDR3 has 13 amino acids. With 2 bases removed from V and 3 bases from J, the gap between germline ends came to 5 bases. Germline CDR1 SGDLS, CDR2 YYNGEE. Assay: immunoSEQ multiplex PCR; the TCRdb copy retains only in-frame clones and omits some. The sample records 30,000 to 35,000 clones, approximately 81% being singletons. The receptor's source is an adult with an advanced solid tumor such as melanoma, head and neck, liver or kidney cancer. Here the sequenced sample was CD4+ or CD8+ T cells sorted from blood, taken in a trial of the OX40 agonist ivuxolimab. The chain has TRBV9 and TRBJ2-2, with D unclear. The CDR3: CASSVSHTGELFF. The CDR3, as DNA: TGTGCCAGCAGCGTTAGTCACACCGGGGAGCTGTTTTTT. The whole variable domain, filled in from reference TRBV9 and TRBJ2-2, reads DSGVTQTPKHLITATGQRVTLRCSPRSGDLSVYWYQQSLDQGLQFLIQYYNGEERAKGNILERFSAQQFPDLHSELNLSSLELGDSALYFCASSVSHTGELFFGEGSRLTVL.